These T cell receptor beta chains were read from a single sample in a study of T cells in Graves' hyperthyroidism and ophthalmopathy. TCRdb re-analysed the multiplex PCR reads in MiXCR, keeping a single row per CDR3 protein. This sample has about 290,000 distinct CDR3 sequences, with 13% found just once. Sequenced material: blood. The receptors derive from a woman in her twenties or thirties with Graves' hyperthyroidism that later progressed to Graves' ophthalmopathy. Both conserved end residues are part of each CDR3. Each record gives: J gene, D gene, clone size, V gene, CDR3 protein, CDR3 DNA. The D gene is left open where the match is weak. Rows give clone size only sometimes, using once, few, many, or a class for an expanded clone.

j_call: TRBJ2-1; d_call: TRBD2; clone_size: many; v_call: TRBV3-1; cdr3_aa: CASSHVAGNDNEQFF; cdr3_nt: TGTGCCAGCAGCCACGTAGCGGGAAACGACAATGAGCAGTTCTTC
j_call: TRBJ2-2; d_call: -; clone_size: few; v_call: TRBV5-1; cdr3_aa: CASRPGQENTGELFF; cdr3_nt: TGCGCCAGCAGACCGGGGCAGGAGAACACCGGGGAGCTGTTTTTT
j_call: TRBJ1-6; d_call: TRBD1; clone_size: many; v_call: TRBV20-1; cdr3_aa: CSARDLPTGVNSPLHF; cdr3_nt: TGCAGTGCTAGAGATCTCCCGACAGGGGTCAATTCACCCCTCCACTTT
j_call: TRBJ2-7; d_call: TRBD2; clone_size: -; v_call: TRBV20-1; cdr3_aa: CSALGLAYGQYF; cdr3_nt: TGCAGTGCCCTGGGACTAGCTTACGGGCAGTACTTC
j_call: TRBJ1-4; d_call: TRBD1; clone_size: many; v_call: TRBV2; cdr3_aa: CASSGQGLEKLFF; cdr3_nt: TGTGCCAGCTCGGGACAGGGTCTAGAAAAACTGTTTTTT
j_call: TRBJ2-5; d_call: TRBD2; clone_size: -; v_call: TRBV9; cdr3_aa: CASSASGQASETQYF; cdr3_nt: TGTGCCAGCAGCGCTAGCGGGCAAGCCTCAGAGACCCAGTACTTC
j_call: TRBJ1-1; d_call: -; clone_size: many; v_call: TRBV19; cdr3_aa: CASTSTARTQAFF; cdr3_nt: TGTGCCAGTACCTCGACAGCCAGGACCCAAGCTTTCTTT
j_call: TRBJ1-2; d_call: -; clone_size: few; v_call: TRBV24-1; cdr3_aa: CATSEPGAGAGGYTF; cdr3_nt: TGTGCCACCAGTGAACCCGGGGCTGGGGCCGGTGGCTACACCTTC
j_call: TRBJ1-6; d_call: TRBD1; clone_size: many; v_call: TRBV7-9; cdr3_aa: CASSSVLVGQSNSPLHF; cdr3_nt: TGTGCCAGCAGCTCCGTCCTGGTGGGACAGAGTAATTCACCCCTCCACTTT
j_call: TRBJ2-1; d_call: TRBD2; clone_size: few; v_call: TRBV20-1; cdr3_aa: CSARGGLAGVDEQFF; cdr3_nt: TGCAGTGCTAGGGGTGGACTAGCGGGAGTCGATGAGCAGTTCTTC
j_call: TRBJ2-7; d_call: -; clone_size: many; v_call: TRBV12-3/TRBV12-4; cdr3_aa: CASSYTGDHEQYF; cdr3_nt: TGTGCCAGCAGCTATACGGGAGACCACGAGCAGTACTTC
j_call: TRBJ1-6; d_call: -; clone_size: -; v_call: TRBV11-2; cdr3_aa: CASSLSAAYNSPLHF; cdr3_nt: TGTGCCAGCAGCTTATCGGCAGCCTATAATTCACCCCTCCACTTT
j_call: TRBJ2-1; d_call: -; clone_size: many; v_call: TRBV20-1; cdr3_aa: CSAKEDEQFF; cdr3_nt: TGCAGTGCCAAGGAGGATGAGCAGTTCTTC
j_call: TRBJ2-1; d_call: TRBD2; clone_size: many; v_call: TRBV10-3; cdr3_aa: CAISESSGRAGSYNEQFF; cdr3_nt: TGTGCCATCAGTGAGAGCAGCGGGAGAGCCGGGTCCTACAATGAGCAGTTCTTC
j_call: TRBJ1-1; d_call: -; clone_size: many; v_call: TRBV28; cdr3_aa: CASRADYTEAFF; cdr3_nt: TGTGCCAGCCGGGCGGACTACACTGAAGCTTTCTTT
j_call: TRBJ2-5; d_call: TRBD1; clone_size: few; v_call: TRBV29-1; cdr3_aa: CSVDPGQGYQETQYF; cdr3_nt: TGCAGCGTTGACCCCGGACAGGGGTACCAAGAGACCCAGTACTTC
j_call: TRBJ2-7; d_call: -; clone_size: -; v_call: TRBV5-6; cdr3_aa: CASNSGGYEQYF; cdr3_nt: TGTGCCAGCAATTCTGGAGGCTACGAGCAGTACTTC
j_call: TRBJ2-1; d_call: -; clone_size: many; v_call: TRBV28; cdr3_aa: CASSLTGSGNEQFF; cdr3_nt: TGTGCCAGCAGTTTAACCGGGAGCGGCAATGAGCAGTTCTTC
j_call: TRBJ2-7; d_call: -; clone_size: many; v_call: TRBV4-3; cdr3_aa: CASSPTGHGSSYEQYF; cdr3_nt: TGCGCCAGCAGCCCGACCGGCCATGGGAGCTCCTACGAGCAGTACTTC
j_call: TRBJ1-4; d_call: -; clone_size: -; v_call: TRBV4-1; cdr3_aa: CASSLGAGTSTNEKLFF; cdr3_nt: TGCGCCAGCAGCCTCGGGGCAGGGACCTCAACTAATGAAAAACTGTTTTTT
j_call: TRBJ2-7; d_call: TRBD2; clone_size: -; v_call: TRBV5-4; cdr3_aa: CASSGRLADSYEQYF; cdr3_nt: TGTGCCAGCAGCGGAAGACTAGCGGATTCCTACGAGCAGTACTTC
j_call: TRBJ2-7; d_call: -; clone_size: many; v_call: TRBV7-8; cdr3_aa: CASSQMLTSYEQYF; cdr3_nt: TGTGCCAGCAGCCAAATGCTCACCTCCTACGAGCAGTACTTC
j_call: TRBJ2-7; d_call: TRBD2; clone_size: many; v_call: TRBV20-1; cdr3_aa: CSARDLAGSYEQYF; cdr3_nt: TGCAGTGCTAGAGATCTAGCGGGGTCCTACGAGCAGTACTTC
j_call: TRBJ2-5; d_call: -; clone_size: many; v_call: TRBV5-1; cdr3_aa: CASSSGGTSIETQYF; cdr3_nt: TGCGCCAGCAGCTCCGGGGGTACTAGCATCGAGACCCAGTACTTC
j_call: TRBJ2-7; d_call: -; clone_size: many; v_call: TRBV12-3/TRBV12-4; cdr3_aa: CASSLELGGEQYF; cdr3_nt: TGTGCCAGCAGTTTAGAACTAGGGGGCGAGCAGTACTTC
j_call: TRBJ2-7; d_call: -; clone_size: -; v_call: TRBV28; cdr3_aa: CASSLVNGFYEQYF; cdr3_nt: TGTGCCAGCAGTTTAGTGAACGGGTTCTACGAGCAGTACTTC
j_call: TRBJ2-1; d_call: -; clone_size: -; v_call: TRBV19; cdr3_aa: CASSIYPPYSSYNEQFF; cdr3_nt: TGTGCCAGTAGTATTTATCCCCCCTACAGCTCCTACAATGAGCAGTTCTTC
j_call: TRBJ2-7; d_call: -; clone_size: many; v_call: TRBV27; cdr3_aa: CASSFPPEQYF; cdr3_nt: TGTGCCAGCAGTTTTCCCCCTGAGCAGTACTTC
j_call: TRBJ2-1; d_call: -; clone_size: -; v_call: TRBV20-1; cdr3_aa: CSARGTPGQFF; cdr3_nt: TGCAGTGCTAGAGGTACGCCGGGGCAGTTCTTC
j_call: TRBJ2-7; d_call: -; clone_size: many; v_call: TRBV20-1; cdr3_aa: CSARSGAGDYEQYF; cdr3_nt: TGCAGTGCTAGATCAGGGGCAGGGGACTACGAGCAGTACTTC
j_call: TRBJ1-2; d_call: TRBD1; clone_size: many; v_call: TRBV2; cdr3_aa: CASSEYTGGANYGYTF; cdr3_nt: TGTGCCAGCAGTGAGTACACAGGGGGCGCTAACTATGGCTACACCTTC
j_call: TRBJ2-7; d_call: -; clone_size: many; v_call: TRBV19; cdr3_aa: CASSAGINYEQYF; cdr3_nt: TGTGCCAGCTCCGCCGGGATAAACTACGAGCAGTACTTC
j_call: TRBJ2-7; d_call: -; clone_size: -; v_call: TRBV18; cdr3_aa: CASSLMATDISYEQYF; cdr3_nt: TGTGCCAGCTCACTTATGGCAACGGACATCTCCTACGAGCAGTACTTC
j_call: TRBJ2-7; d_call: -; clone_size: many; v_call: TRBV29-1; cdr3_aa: CSALAPYEQYF; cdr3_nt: TGCAGCGCCCTAGCGCCCTACGAGCAGTACTTC
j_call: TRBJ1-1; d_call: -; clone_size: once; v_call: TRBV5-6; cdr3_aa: CASSFVQGSTEAFF; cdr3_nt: TGTGCCAGCAGCTTTGTCCAGGGGAGCACTGAAGCTTTCTTT
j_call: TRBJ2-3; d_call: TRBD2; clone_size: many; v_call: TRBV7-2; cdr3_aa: CASSLAVSSGSTDTQYF; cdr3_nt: TGTGCCAGCAGCTTAGCGGTGTCTAGCGGGAGCACAGATACGCAGTATTTT
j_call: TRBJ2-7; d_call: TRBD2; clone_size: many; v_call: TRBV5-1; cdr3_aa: CASSLNGLAGNEQYF; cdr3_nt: TGCGCCAGCAGCTTGAACGGACTAGCAGGCAACGAGCAGTACTTC
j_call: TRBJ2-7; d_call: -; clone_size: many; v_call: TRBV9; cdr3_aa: CASSAPRLEQYF; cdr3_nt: TGTGCCAGCAGCGCCCCCCGCCTCGAGCAGTACTTC
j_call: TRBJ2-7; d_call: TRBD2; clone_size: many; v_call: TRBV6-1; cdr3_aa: CASSYETSGMDEQYF; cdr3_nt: TGTGCCAGCAGTTACGAGACTAGCGGGATGGACGAGCAGTACTTC
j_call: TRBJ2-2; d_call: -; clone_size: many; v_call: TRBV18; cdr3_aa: CASSPGQPTGELFF; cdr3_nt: TGTGCCAGCTCACCTGGACAACCCACCGGGGAGCTGTTTTTT